This TCR beta chain was sequenced for a study of cytomegalovirus exposure and HLA in healthy donors. Whole-study context: As an earlier analysis found, about 179 million T cells yielded approximately 110 million unique TCR beta sequences. Tens of millions of unique TCRs from HLA-typed donors made up an early data release. Overall study results and limits: The authors later found TCR association rates varying by HLA locus, with DRB1 most and HLA-C fewest.

The junction had 6 bases not matched to a gene; V was cut back by 6 bases and J by 2 bases. The CDR3 is 15 residues long. Germline V gene data show CDR1 as MRHNA and CDR2 as SNTAGT. With respect to this clone: Antigen unknown.

Primers for the PCR totalled 60 Vbeta and 13 Jbeta. The table came from immunoSEQ multiplex PCR; TCRdb's copy has only in-frame clones and leaves some out. The sample carries a few hundred thousand clones, 70% to 90% recorded once. Sequences were obtained from PBMCs. This chain links TRBV6-4 with TRBJ2-5; 10 positions match TRBD2. The receptor was isolated from a man aged 25-40 years in good health and CMV-seronegative. In nucleotides, the CDR3 is TGTGCCAGCAGGCGGACTAGCGGCCCTCAAGAGACCCAGTACTTC. Encoded protein: CASRRTSGPQETQYF.